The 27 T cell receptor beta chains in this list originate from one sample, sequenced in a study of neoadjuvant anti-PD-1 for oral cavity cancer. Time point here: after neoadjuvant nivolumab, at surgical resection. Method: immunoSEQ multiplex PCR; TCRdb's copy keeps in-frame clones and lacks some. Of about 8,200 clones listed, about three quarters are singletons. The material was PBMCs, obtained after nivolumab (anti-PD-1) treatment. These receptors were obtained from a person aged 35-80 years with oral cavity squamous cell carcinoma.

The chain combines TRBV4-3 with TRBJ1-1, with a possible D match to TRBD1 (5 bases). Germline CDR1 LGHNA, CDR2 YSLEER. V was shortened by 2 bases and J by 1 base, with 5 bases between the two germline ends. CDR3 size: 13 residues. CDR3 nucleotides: TGCGCCAGCAGCCAAACAGGGAACACTGAAGCTTTCTTT. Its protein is CASSQTGNTEAFF.

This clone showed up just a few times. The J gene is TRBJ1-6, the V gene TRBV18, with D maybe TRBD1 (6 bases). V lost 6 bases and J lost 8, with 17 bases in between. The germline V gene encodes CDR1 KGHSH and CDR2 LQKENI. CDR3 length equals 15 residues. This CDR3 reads CASSKQGQVDSPLHF. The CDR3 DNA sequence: TGTGCCAGCTCCAAACAGGGCCAAGTGGATTCACCCCTCCACTTT.

The CDR3 nucleotides are TGTGCCAGCAGTCTTGGGACACACTTTTATGGCTACACCTTC. As protein: CASSLGTHFYGYTF. The chain recombines TRBV28 with TRBJ1-2; possible D gene TRBD1, 6 bases. V gave up 5 bases and J gave up 5 bases, with 15 bases separating them. The germline V gene has CDR1 MDHEN and CDR2 SYDVKM. The CDR3 extends over 14 amino acids.

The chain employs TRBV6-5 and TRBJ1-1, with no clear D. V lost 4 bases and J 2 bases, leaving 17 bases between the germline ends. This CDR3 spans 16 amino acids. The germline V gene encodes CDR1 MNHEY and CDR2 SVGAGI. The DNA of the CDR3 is TGTGCCAGCAGTTCCGGAGGTTGGGTAACCAACACTGAAGCTTTCTTT. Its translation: CASSSGGWVTNTEAFF.

This CDR3 reads CASSLGGQGERVTNSPLHF. Written as DNA, the CDR3 is TGTGCCAGCAGCTTAGGGGGACAGGGGGAAAGGGTTACGAATTCACCCCTCCACTTT. The V call is TRBV7-3, the J call TRBJ1-6; 11 bases are shared with TRBD1. CDR3 size: 19 residues. CDR1 is SGHTA, CDR2 FQGTGA, per germline. After removal of 2 bases from V and 7 bases from J, the junction contained 13 bases not matched to a gene.

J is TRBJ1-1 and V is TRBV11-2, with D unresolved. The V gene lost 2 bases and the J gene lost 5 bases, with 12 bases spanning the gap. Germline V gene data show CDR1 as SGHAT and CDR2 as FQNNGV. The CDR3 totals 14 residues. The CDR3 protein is CASSLTALGTEAFF. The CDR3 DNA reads TGTGCCAGCAGCTTAACGGCCCTGGGGACTGAAGCTTTCTTT.

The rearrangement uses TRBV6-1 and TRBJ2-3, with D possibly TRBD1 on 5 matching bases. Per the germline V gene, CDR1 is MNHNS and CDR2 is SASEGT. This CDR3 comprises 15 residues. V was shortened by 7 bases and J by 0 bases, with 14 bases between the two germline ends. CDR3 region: CASISQGASTDTQYF. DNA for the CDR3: TGTGCCAGCATATCTCAAGGGGCAAGCACAGATACGCAGTATTTT.

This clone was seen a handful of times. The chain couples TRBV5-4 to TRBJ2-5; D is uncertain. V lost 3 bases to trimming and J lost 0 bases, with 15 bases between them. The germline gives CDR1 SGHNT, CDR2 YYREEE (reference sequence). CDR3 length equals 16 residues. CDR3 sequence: CASSSLDSRYQETQYF. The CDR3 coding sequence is TGTGCCAGCAGCTCGTTAGACTCACGGTACCAAGAGACCCAGTACTTC. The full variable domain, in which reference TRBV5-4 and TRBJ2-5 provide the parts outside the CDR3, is ETGVTQSPTHLIKTRGQQVTLRCSSQSGHNTVSWYQQALGQGPQFIFQYYREEENGRGNFPPRFSGLQFPNYSSELNVNALELDDSALYLCASSSLDSRYQETQYFGPGTRLLVL.

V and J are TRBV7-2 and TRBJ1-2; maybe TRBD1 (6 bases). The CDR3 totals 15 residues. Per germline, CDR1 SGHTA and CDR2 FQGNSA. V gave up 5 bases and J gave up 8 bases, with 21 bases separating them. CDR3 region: CASSLTRGGAVGYTF. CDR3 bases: TGTGCCAGCAGCCTAACTCGGGGGGGCGCAGTCGGCTACACCTTC.

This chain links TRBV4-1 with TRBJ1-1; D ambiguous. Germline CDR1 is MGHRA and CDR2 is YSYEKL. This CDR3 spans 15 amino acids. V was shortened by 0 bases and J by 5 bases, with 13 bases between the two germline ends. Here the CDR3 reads CASSQDSRAWTEAFF. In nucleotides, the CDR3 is TGCGCCAGCAGCCAAGACTCTAGGGCCTGGACTGAAGCTTTCTTT.

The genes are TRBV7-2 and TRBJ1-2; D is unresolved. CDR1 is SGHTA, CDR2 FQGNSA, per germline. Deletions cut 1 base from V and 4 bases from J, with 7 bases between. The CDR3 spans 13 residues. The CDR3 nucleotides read TGTGCCAGCAGCTTAGGAGGCGGCTATGGCTACACCTTC. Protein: CASSLGGGYGYTF.

The CDR3 DNA follows: TGTGCCAGCAGCCCAGGGATCAGGGGTGAAGCTTTCTTT. Protein sequence: CASSPGIRGEAFF. The chain recombines TRBV5-5 with TRBJ1-1, with D possibly being TRBD1 (6 bases). From germline, CDR1 is SGHKS and CDR2 YYEKEE (reference sequence). V was pared by 4 bases and J by 7 bases, with 14 bases between. This CDR3 is 13 amino acids long.

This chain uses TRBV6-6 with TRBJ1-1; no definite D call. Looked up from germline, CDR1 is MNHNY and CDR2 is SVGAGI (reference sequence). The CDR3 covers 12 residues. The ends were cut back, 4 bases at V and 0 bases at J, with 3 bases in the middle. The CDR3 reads CASSLLNTEAFF. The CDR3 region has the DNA TGTGCCAGCAGTTTGTTGAACACTGAAGCTTTCTTT.

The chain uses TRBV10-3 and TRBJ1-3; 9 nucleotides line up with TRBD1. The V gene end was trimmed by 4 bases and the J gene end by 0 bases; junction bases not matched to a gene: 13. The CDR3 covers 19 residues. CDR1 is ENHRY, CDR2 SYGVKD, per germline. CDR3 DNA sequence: TGTGCCATCAGTGGACCGACCGGGACAGGGAAAGTCTCTGGAAACACCATATATTTT. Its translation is CAISGPTGTGKVSGNTIYF.

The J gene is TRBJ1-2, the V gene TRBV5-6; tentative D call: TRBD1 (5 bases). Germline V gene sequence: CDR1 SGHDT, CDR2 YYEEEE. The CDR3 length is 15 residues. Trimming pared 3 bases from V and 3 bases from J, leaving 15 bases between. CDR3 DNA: TGTGCCAGCAGCTGGGGCGGGGGTTTCGACTATGGCTACACCTTC. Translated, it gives CASSWGGGFDYGYTF.

DNA of the CDR3: TGTGCCAGCACCCAACATCAGCGGGAGCAGTACTTC. Amino acids: CASTQHQREQYF. The rearrangement joins TRBV6-5 to TRBJ2-7, with D possibly TRBD2 on 5 matching bases. Trimming cost V 7 bases and J 7 bases, with 14 bases left between them. This CDR3 spans 12 amino acids. Germline V gene sequence: CDR1 MNHEY, CDR2 SVGAGI.

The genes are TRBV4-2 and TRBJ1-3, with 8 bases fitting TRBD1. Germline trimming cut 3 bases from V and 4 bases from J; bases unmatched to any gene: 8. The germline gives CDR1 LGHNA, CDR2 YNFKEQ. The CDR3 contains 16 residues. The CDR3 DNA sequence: TGTGCCAGCAGCCAGGGACAGGCAGCATTCGGAAACACCATATATTTT. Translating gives CASSQGQAAFGNTIYF.

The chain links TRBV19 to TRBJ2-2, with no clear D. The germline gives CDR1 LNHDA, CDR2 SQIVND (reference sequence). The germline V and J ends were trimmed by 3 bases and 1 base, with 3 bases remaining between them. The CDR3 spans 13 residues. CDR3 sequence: CASSIENTGELFF. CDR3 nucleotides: TGTGCCAGTAGTATCGAGAACACCGGGGAGCTGTTTTTT. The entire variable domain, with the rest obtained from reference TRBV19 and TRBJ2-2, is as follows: DGGITQSPKYLFRKEGQNVTLSCEQNLNHDAMYWYRQDPGQGLRLIYYSQIVNDFQKGDIAEGYSVSREKKESFPLTVTSAQKNPTAFYLCASSIENTGELFFGEGSRLTVL.

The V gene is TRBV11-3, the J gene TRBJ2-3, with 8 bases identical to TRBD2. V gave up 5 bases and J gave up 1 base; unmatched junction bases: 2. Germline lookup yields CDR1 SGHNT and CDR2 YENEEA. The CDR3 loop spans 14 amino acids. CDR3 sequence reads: CASSPGGGTDTQYF. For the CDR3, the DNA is TGTGCCAGCAGCCCGGGGGGGGGCACAGATACGCAGTATTTT.

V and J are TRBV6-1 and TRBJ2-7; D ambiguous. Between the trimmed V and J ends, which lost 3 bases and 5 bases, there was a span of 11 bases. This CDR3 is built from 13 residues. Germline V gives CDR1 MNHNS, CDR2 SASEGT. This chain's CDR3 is CASSDGLYDEQYF. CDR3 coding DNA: TGTGCCAGCAGTGATGGTCTGTACGACGAGCAGTACTTC.

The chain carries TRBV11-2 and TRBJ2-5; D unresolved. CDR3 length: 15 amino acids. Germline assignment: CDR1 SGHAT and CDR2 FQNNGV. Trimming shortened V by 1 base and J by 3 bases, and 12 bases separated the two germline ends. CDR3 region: CASSLGTNKEETQYF. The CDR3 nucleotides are TGTGCCAGCAGCTTAGGGACGAATAAGGAAGAGACCCAGTACTTC.

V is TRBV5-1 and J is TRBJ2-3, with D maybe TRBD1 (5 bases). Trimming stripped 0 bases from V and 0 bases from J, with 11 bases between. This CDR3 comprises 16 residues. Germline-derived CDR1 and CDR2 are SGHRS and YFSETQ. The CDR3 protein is CASSLEGQLSTDTQYF. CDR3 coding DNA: TGCGCCAGCAGCTTGGAGGGGCAGCTGAGCACAGATACGCAGTATTTT. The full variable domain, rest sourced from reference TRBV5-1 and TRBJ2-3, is KAGVTQTPRYLIKTRGQQVTLSCSPISGHRSVSWYQQTPGQGLQFLFEYFSETQRNKGNFPGRFSGRQFSNSRSEMNVSTLELGDSALYLCASSLEGQLSTDTQYFGPGTRLTVL.

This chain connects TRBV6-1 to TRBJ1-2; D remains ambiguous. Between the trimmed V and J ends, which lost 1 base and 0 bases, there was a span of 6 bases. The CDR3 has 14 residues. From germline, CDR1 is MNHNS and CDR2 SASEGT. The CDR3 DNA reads TGTGCCAGCAGTGAAGTCCGGACTAACTATGGCTACACCTTC. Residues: CASSEVRTNYGYTF.

Here the CDR3 DNA reads TGTGCCAGCAGCGACCGGACAGGCCCCGGGGACTACACCTTC. Translation gives CASSDRTGPGDYTF. The chain couples TRBV9 to TRBJ1-2; 7 positions agree with TRBD1. Germline assignment: CDR1 SGDLS and CDR2 YYNGEE. This CDR3 has 14 amino acids. Trimming removed 3 bases from V and 10 bases from J; junction bases left unmatched: 12.

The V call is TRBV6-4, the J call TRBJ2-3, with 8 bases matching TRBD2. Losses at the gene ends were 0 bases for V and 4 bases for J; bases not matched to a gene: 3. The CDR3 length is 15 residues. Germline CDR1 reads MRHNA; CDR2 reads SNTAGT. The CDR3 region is CASSDSTGGPDTQYF. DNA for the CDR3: TGTGCCAGCAGTGACTCTACGGGGGGGCCAGATACGCAGTATTTT.

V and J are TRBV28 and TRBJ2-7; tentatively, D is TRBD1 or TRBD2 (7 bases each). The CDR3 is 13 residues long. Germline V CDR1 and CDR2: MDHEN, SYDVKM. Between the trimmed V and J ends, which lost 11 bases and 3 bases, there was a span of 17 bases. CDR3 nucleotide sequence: TGTGCCTCTGGGGAGGGGGCCCTCTACGAGCAGTACTTC. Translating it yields CASGEGALYEQYF.

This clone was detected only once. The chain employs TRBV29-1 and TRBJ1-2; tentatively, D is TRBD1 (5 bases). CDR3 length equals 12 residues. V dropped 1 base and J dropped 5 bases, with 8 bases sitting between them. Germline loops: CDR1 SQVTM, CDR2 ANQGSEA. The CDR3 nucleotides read TGCAGCGTTGAAGGGGGGGGTTATGGCTACACCTTC. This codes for CSVEGGGYGYTF.